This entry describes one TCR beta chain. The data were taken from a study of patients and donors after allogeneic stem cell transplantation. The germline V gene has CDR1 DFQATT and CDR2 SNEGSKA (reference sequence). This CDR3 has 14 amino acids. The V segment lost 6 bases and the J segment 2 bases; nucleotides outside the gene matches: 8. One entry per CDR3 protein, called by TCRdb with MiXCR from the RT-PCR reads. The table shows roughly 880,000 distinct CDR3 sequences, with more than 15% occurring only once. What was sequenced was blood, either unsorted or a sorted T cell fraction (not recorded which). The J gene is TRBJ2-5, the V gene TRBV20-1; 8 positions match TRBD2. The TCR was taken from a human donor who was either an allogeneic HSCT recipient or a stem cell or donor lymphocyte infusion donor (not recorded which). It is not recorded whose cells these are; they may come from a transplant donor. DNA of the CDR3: TGCAGTGCGAGAAGGCGGGGGGCACAAGAGACCCAGTACTTC. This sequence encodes CSARRRGAQETQYF.